Detailed here is one T cell receptor beta chain. Antigen unknown. This specimen belongs to a study of shared clonotypes between healthy human individuals. About the study: Donors, aged 18 to 49, were a couple of women and a few men.

General observations from the study: Naive CD4 clonotype sharing across four donors was around 5.5%. Clonotypes shared by all four sorted-subset donors had higher generation probabilities than non-shared clonotypes.

The CDR3 runs to 12 residues. Germline-derived CDR1 and CDR2 are MNHNY and SVGAGI (reference sequence). The assay was run at deep level. Sequencing was performed with immunoSEQ multiplex PCR; in TCRdb, only in-frame clones are kept and a portion is missing. The table records about 2.3 million clones, roughly 92% of them present only once. This chain uses TRBV6-6 with TRBJ2-5; no definite D call. The DNA end is more similar to TRBJ2-7, so the J call may be wrong. The origin of this receptor is a man in his late teens or twenties in good health. Some clones in this sample may be carry-over from other donors' samples. Material for sequencing was naive CD4+ T cells from PBMCs. As for subset: CD45RA+ positively selected. CDR3 sequence: CASSYSTDEQYF. The CDR3, as DNA: TGTGCCAGCAGTTACTCGACCGACGAGCAGTACTTC.